The rows below give T cell receptor beta chains drawn from one sample of a study of CD8+CD57+ T cells in acquired aplastic anemia. From the reads, TCRdb called clonotypes with MiXCR, one entry per CDR3 protein. The sample includes about 81,000 distinct CDR3 sequences, more than 40% of them seen just once. Sequenced input: sorted CD4+, CD8+, or CD8+CD57+ T cells (not recorded which) from PBMCs. The receptors were sampled from a human donor in good health, serving as a control. CDR3s include the opening cysteine and the closing phenylalanine or tryptophan. D genes are given only for firm matches. Size values are once, few and many counts, or a class for expanded clones, and some rows have none.

>few|TRBV2|TRBJ1-5|-
TGTGCCAGCAGTGATGCTTATAGCAATCAGCCCCAGCATTTT
CASSDAYSNQPQHF
>few|TRBV11-2|TRBJ2-1|TRBD1
TGTGCCACCAGTACGACAGGGGGTTACAATGAGCAGTTCTTC
CATSTTGGYNEQFF
>many|TRBV6-1|TRBJ1-2|-
TGTGCCAGCACTCAATCCTCCGGGACGGATGGCTACACCTTC
CASTQSSGTDGYTF
>-|TRBV7-9|TRBJ1-1|-
TGTGCCAGCAGCTTCCCCATGGCTGAAGCTTTCTTT
CASSFPMAEAFF
>-|TRBV9|TRBJ1-3|-
TGTGCCAGTAGGGGCGGTTCCTCTGGAAACACCATATATTTT
CASRGGSSGNTIYF
>many|TRBV9|TRBJ1-3|-
TGTGCCAGCAGCGGCGGGATCTCTGGAAACACCATATATTTT
CASSGGISGNTIYF
>many|TRBV9|TRBJ2-6|-
TGTGCCAGCAGCGGGAACCTCGCATCTGGGGCCAACGTCCTGACTTTC
CASSGNLASGANVLTF
>many|TRBV29-1|TRBJ2-1|-
TGCAGCGGAGGGGGAAATGAGCAGTTCTTC
CSGGGNEQFF
>-|TRBV11-2|TRBJ2-5|-
TGTGCCAGCAGCTTAGTGTCGGGAGTGGGAGAGACCCAGTACTTC
CASSLVSGVGETQYF
>few|TRBV6-1|TRBJ2-3|TRBD2
TGTGCCAGCACTAGCGGGGGGGCCAAGGGCTCAGATACGCAGTATTTT
CASTSGGAKGSDTQYF
>many|TRBV29-1|TRBJ1-1|-
TGCAGCGTTAGTTCCGCGATAAACACTGAAGCTTTCTTT
CSVSSAINTEAFF
>-|TRBV24-1|TRBJ2-5|TRBD2
TGTGCCACCAGTGCTTATAGCGGGGTTCGTGAGACCCAGTACTTC
CATSAYSGVRETQYF
>many|TRBV11-1|TRBJ1-5|TRBD1
TGTGCCAGCAGCCTGAGGACAGGGGGTATCGAACAGCCCCAGCATTTT
CASSLRTGGIEQPQHF
>many|TRBV5-1|TRBJ2-7|TRBD2
TGCGCCAGCAGCCCGGGACTAGCGGACACCTCCTACGAGCAGTACTTC
CASSPGLADTSYEQYF
>-|TRBV10-3|TRBJ2-7|TRBD1
TGTGCCATCAGGGAACAGGGGATGGACTACGAGCAGTACTTC
CAIREQGMDYEQYF
>many|TRBV29-1|TRBJ1-3|-
TGCAGCGTTGGCGCAGGGGCTGGAAACACCATATATTTT
CSVGAGAGNTIYF
>few|TRBV7-9|TRBJ2-2|-
TGTGCCAGCAGACCTTTATTGAACACCGGGGAGCTGTTTTTT
CASRPLLNTGELFF
>many|TRBV9|TRBJ2-1|-
TGTGCCAGCAGCGTAGGGCAGGCCTACAATGAGCAGTTCTTC
CASSVGQAYNEQFF
>once|TRBV18|TRBJ2-1|TRBD2
TGTGCCAGCTCACCACAGGGACTACCCCTATCCTACAATGAGCAGTTCTTC
CASSPQGLPLSYNEQFF
>-|TRBV2|TRBJ2-5|TRBD2
TGTGCCAGCAGTGAAGGGGGGGGCCAAGAGACCCAGTACTTC
CASSEGGGQETQYF
>-|TRBV12-3/TRBV12-4|TRBJ2-5|-
TGTGCCAGCAGTATAACAGGGCCTCAAGAGACCCAGTACTTC
CASSITGPQETQYF
>-|TRBV20-1|TRBJ2-7|TRBD1
TGCAGTGCTGAGAGGCGGGCAGGGGGCGCGATGTACGAGCAGTACTTC
CSAERRAGGAMYEQYF
>-|TRBV13|TRBJ2-3|-
TGTGCCAGCAGCCCAGAGACAGGGAGGGGAGATACGCAGTATTTT
CASSPETGRGDTQYF
>once|TRBV7-6|TRBJ2-7|TRBD1
TGTGCCAGCAGCTCCAGACAGGGGTCCAACGAGCAGTACTTC
CASSSRQGSNEQYF
>once|TRBV24-1|TRBJ1-2|-
TGTGCCACCAGTGTGGGGGCTGCCTATGGCTACACCTTC
CATSVGAAYGYTF
>-|TRBV19|TRBJ1-2|TRBD1
TGTGCCAGTAGCCCACACAGGGGTGGTGGCTACACCTTC
CASSPHRGGGYTF
>many|TRBV25-1|TRBJ1-5|-
TGTGCCAGCAGTGAATCGGGGGCCAGTCAGCCCCAGCATTTT
CASSESGASQPQHF
>-|TRBV12-3/TRBV12-4|TRBJ1-1|-
TGTGCCAGCGGTTACCAGGGCACTGAGGCTTTCTTT
CASGYQGTEAFF
>-|TRBV7-9|TRBJ2-7|-
TGTGCCAGCAGCTTCCGGAGGGATTACGAGCAGTACTTC
CASSFRRDYEQYF
>-|TRBV5-1|TRBJ2-3|TRBD2
TGCGCCAGCAGCCGGAGCGGGACCAGCACAGATACGCAGTATTTT
CASSRSGTSTDTQYF
>many|TRBV6-6|TRBJ1-2|-
TGTGCCAGCAGTTACTCGAGAGCAAGCGGCTACACCTTC
CASSYSRASGYTF
>-|TRBV15|TRBJ1-1|-
TGTGCCACCAGCAGAGAAGGGGGGGACACTGAAGCTTTCTTT
CATSREGGDTEAFF
>many|TRBV20-1|TRBJ2-1|-
TGCAGTGCTAGCGGACTCACTCTCAACAATGAGCAGTTCTTC
CSASGLTLNNEQFF
>-|TRBV2|TRBJ1-2|-
TGTGCCAGCAGTGAAGCGGGCCCGGGCAGGGCCCTAGCTAACTATGGCTACACCTTC
CASSEAGPGRALANYGYTF
>few|TRBV5-1|TRBJ1-1|-
TGCGCCAGCAGCTTGGGGGGGTGGGACACTGAAGCTTTCTTT
CASSLGGWDTEAFF
>many|TRBV5-5|TRBJ1-1|TRBD1
TGTGCCAGCAGAGGGGACAGGGGGAACACTGAAGCTTTCTTT
CASRGDRGNTEAFF
>-|TRBV29-1|TRBJ2-7|-
TGCAGCGTTGAAGGATTAGGGCGGGATACCTACGAGCAGTACTTC
CSVEGLGRDTYEQYF
>many|TRBV20-1|TRBJ1-5|-
TGCAGTGCTAGGGCGGGGGTCGATAGCAATCAGCCCCAGCATTTT
CSARAGVDSNQPQHF
>-|TRBV12-3/TRBV12-4|TRBJ1-5|-
TGTGCCAGCAGAATGGGACTGGGCAATCAGCCCCAGCATTTT
CASRMGLGNQPQHF
>-|TRBV25-1|TRBJ2-3|TRBD2
TGTGCCAGCAGTGCCCTAGCGGGATGGGCAGATACGCAGTATTTT
CASSALAGWADTQYF
>-|TRBV2|TRBJ2-5|-
TGTGCCAGCACCCGGGACTTGCAAGAGACCCAGTACTTC
CASTRDLQETQYF
>few|TRBV25-1|TRBJ2-3|-
TGTGCCAGCTCACCCGTGAATCCAGATACGCAGTATTTT
CASSPVNPDTQYF
>-|TRBV24-1|TRBJ1-1|TRBD1
TGTGCCACCAGTGATTTTGCGGACAGGGAGGCTGAAGCTTTCTTT
CATSDFADREAEAFF
>many|TRBV24-1|TRBJ2-3|TRBD2
TGTGCCACCAGTGACACGGGGGGGGGGGGTAGCACAGATACGCAGTATTTT
CATSDTGGGGSTDTQYF
>many|TRBV7-8|TRBJ1-1|-
TGTGCCAGCAGCGACTGGGGGGGGAACACTGAAGCTTTCTTT
CASSDWGGNTEAFF
>many|TRBV7-8|TRBJ1-1|TRBD1
TGTGCCAGCAGCTTAGCCTACAGGGGACGAATGAACACTGAAGCTTTCTTT
CASSLAYRGRMNTEAFF
>-|TRBV25-1|TRBJ1-5|TRBD1
TGTGCCAGCAGTTTCGGGGACAGACTCAATCAGCCCCAGCATTTT
CASSFGDRLNQPQHF
>-|TRBV15|TRBJ2-1|-
TGTGCCACCAGCAGAGAACGCGAGGGGTTCAACAATGAGCAGTTCTTC
CATSREREGFNNEQFF
>-|TRBV11-1|TRBJ2-3|-
TGTGCCAGCAGCTTTAGCCCTGGCCAGGTTGATACGCAGTATTTT
CASSFSPGQVDTQYF
>once|TRBV14|TRBJ1-2|-
TGTGCCAGCAGCCAAGTCAGGGGCTGGGACTATGGCTACACCTTC
CASSQVRGWDYGYTF
>many|TRBV15|TRBJ1-5|-
TGTGCCACCAGCAGAGATCAAAGATGGTCAAGTAGCAATCAGCCCCAGCATTTT
CATSRDQRWSSSNQPQHF